The entry below gives a single TCR beta chain sequence along with its context. Its matching antigen is unknown. Through template switching, a universal primer site was introduced, and the cDNA contained unique molecular identifiers. TCRdb called the 5' RACE reads again in MiXCR, with one record for every CDR3 protein. This table has some 1,700,000 distinct CDR3 sequences, 25% to 35% appearing once. The germline V gene has CDR1 DFQATT and CDR2 SNEGSKA (reference sequence). The CDR3 contains 15 residues. V trimming: 0 bases; J trimming: 4 bases; junction bases outside the gene matches: 6. The sample belongs to a study of identical twins. Study results and limitations: The abundant beta clonotypes from cord blood had fewer insertions, and memory repertoires had none of this. Shared out-of-frame alpha sequences (those common to twins) showed excess low generation probability.

The chain has TRBV20-1 and TRBJ1-2, with 9 bases identical to TRBD1. Source material: cord blood. This sequence originates from a newborn girl in good health. This CDR3 reads CSARDGQTGGYGYTF. CDR3 in DNA: TGCAGTGCTAGAGATGGTCAGACAGGGGGCTATGGCTACACCTTC.